This passage covers 20 T cell receptor beta chains from one sample sequenced in a study of beta chain features in type 1 diabetes. Sequenced material consisted of expressed TCRB transcripts (all of the isolated RNA was reverse transcribed). Assay used: immunoSEQ multiplex PCR; TCRdb lists only in-frame clones, some missing. Here the sample spans some 330,000 clones, approximately 9.9% being singletons. Specimen: naive CD4+ T cells from blood. The receptors derive from a woman in her 30s in good health.

The table lists this clone with a few counts. The chain joins TRBV7-2 to TRBJ2-7, with 11 bases that match TRBD2. Trimming removed 6 bases from V and 6 bases from J; junction bases left unmatched: 10. This CDR3 is built from 15 residues. Looked up from germline, CDR1 is SGHTA and CDR2 is FQGNSA. CDR3 sequence: CASRRVAGGPSEQYF. CDR3 in DNA: TGTGCCAGCAGGAGGGTAGCGGGAGGGCCCAGCGAGCAGTACTTC.

This clone appeared a few times. V is TRBV7-9 and J is TRBJ2-1, with 8 nucleotides matching TRBD2. V lost 2 bases and J lost 8; bases outside the gene matches: 14. The germline CDR1 and CDR2 sequences are SEHNR and FQNEAQ (reference sequence). The CDR3 has 17 amino acids. For the CDR3, the DNA is TGTGCCAGCAGCTTACCTCGCTGGGCGGGAGGTGGGGATGAGCAGTTCTTC. Protein sequence: CASSLPRWAGGGDEQFF.

The chain has TRBV27 and TRBJ2-1; D is undetermined. Per germline, CDR1 MNHEY and CDR2 SMNVEV (reference sequence). The CDR3 consists of 15 residues. V gave up 5 bases and J gave up 0 bases, with 11 bases separating them. CDR3 loop: CASSPDLSSYNEQFF. CDR3 in DNA: TGTGCCAGCAGTCCAGACTTGAGCTCCTACAATGAGCAGTTCTTC.

The chain employs TRBV28 and TRBJ2-2, with a weak D call TRBD1 (5 bases). V lost 2 bases and J lost 7, with 11 bases in between. Per the germline V gene, CDR1 is MDHEN and CDR2 is SYDVKM. The CDR3 covers 14 residues. The CDR3 here is CASSLQGFGGELFF. DNA of the CDR3: TGTGCCAGCAGTTTACAGGGTTTTGGCGGGGAGCTGTTTTTT.

The chain links TRBV7-3 to TRBJ2-1; D is perhaps TRBD2 (5 bases). Deletions cut 5 bases from V and 8 bases from J, with 10 bases between. CDR1 SGHTA and CDR2 FQGTGA come from the germline V gene. This CDR3 comprises 12 residues. CDR3 in DNA: TGTGCCAGCAGCACTAGTGACCATGAGCAGTTCTTC. Residues: CASSTSDHEQFF.

The V call is TRBV7-9, the J call TRBJ1-1, with 7 nucleotides matching TRBD1. CDR3 length: 13 amino acids. The germline V gene encodes CDR1 SEHNR and CDR2 FQNEAQ (reference sequence). Trimming cost V 5 bases and J 3 bases; bases outside gene matches: 3. CDR3 in DNA: TGTGCCAGCAGCCTGACAGGGTACACTGAAGCTTTCTTT. Amino acid sequence: CASSLTGYTEAFF.

This clone showed up just a few times. The chain combines TRBV5-4 with TRBJ2-5; TRBD2 matches 10 bases. This CDR3 contains 15 residues. Trimming took 3 bases from V and 8 from J; bases not matched to a gene: 10. Germline lookup yields CDR1 SGHNT and CDR2 YYREEE (reference sequence). The CDR3 DNA reads TGTGCCAGCAGCTCTGGACTAGCGGACCTACGAACCCAGTACTTC. Its protein product is CASSSGLADLRTQYF.

This chain links TRBV19 with TRBJ2-1; 7 bases match TRBD2. Germline-derived CDR1 and CDR2 are LNHDA and SQIVND (reference sequence). J was trimmed by 3 bases and V by 3 bases; bases with no gene match: 2. There are 14 residues in the CDR3. The CDR3 sequence: CASSIGGSYNEQFF. CDR3 bases: TGTGCCAGTAGTATTGGCGGGAGCTACAATGAGCAGTTCTTC.

This chain uses TRBV7-2 with TRBJ2-7; D possibly corresponds to TRBD2 (5 bases). This CDR3 is built from 15 residues. V was shortened by 1 base and J by 7 bases, with 17 bases between the two germline ends. Per germline, CDR1 SGHTA and CDR2 FQGNSA. The CDR3 coding sequence is TGTGCCAGCAGCTTAGACCCCGAGAGTAGAGGGGAGCAGTACTTC. Translating gives CASSLDPESRGEQYF.

The CDR3 DNA reads TGTGCCAGCAGCCAGTCGAGGGACGAGCAGTACTTC. It is translated as CASSQSRDEQYF. The V gene is TRBV14, the J gene TRBJ2-7; D is possibly TRBD2 (5 bases). V was trimmed by 3 bases and J by 5 bases, leaving 8 bases between them. This CDR3 comprises 12 residues. The germline CDR1 and CDR2 sequences are SGHDN and FVKESK.

In DNA form, the CDR3 reads TGTGCCAGCAGGACCGAAAGGACAGGTCCAGTTCCGTACTTC. Protein product: CASRTERTGPVPYF. The chain joins TRBV28 to TRBJ2-4; 7 bases line up with TRBD1. The CDR3 is 14 residues long. V trimming: 6 bases; J trimming: 15 bases; junction bases outside the gene matches: 17. Germline values: CDR1 MDHEN, CDR2 SYDVKM.

This chain uses TRBV9 with TRBJ2-3; TRBD2 agrees at 12 bases. Germline V gene sequence: CDR1 SGDLS, CDR2 YYNGEE. The CDR3 consists of 16 residues. The ends lost 4 bases at V and 4 bases at J; junction bases unmatched: 7. CDR3 loop: CASSPRLAGAADTQYF. CDR3 DNA: TGTGCCAGCAGCCCGAGACTAGCGGGAGCCGCAGATACGCAGTATTTT.

In its sample, this clone was seen a few times. CDR3 loop: CASRRSGRAETQYF. Here the CDR3 DNA reads TGTGCCAGCAGGAGAAGCGGGAGGGCAGAGACCCAGTACTTC. This sequence joins TRBV5-4 and TRBJ2-5; 10 nucleotides agree with TRBD2. CDR1 is SGHNT, CDR2 YYREEE, per germline (reference sequence). The V and J ends lost 5 bases and 4 bases, in that order; junction bases with no gene match: 5. The CDR3 runs to 14 residues.

The chain is built from TRBV7-6 and TRBJ1-2, with D hard to call. Germline CDR1 SGHVS, CDR2 FNYEAQ. V was clipped by 4 bases and J by 4 bases, with 22 bases between them. The CDR3 is 17 amino acids. In DNA, the CDR3 is TGTGCCAGCAGCTCCCGTCCTCCGCCCTCCTCCGGCTATGGCTACACCTTC. It is translated as CASSSRPPPSSGYGYTF.

The rearrangement uses TRBV7-8 and TRBJ2-2, with 7 bases that match TRBD2. This CDR3 region has 16 residues. CDR1 is SGHVS and CDR2 is FQNEAQ in the germline V gene. V lost 4 bases to trimming and J lost 0 bases; unmatched junction nucleotides: 5. CDR3 DNA sequence: TGTGCCAGCAGCTCCGAAGCGGGGACGAACACCGGGGAGCTGTTTTTT. Translation gives CASSSEAGTNTGELFF.

This clone occurred a few times. The chain carries TRBV18 and TRBJ2-1, with 8 bases aligning to TRBD2. Per the germline V gene, CDR1 is KGHSH and CDR2 is LQKENI. The CDR3 has 16 residues. V was clipped by 3 bases and J by 6 bases; unmatched bases: 10. In DNA form, the CDR3 reads TGTGCCAGCTCACCCCTGGGATCTAGCGGGTTCAATGAGCAGTTCTTC. It yields the protein CASSPLGSSGFNEQFF.

This clone was picked up a small number of times. The chain carries TRBV28 and TRBJ2-1, with TRBD2 identical over 10 bases. CDR3 length equals 13 residues. J was trimmed by 10 bases and V by 3 bases; bases with no gene match: 3. Per the germline V gene, CDR1 is MDHEN and CDR2 is SYDVKM. The chain's CDR3 is CASSFELAGEQFF. The CDR3 bases are TGTGCCAGCAGTTTTGAACTAGCGGGAGAGCAGTTCTTC.

This clone was seen only a few times. This chain connects TRBV6-5 to TRBJ2-3; 8 bases map to TRBD2. This CDR3 region has 14 residues. Per the germline V gene, CDR1 is MNHEY and CDR2 is SVGAGI. Trimming took 6 bases from V and 0 from J; bases not matched to a gene: 2. DNA of the CDR3: TGTGCCAGCAGGGCTAGCGGGAGCACAGATACGCAGTATTTT. It codes for CASRASGSTDTQYF.

This clone appeared a few times. V is TRBV6-6 and J is TRBJ1-5; D is unclear. This CDR3 region has 13 residues. Germline CDR1 MNHNY, CDR2 SVGAGI (reference sequence). Trimming left V 5 bases short and J 4 bases short, with 9 bases between. The CDR3 nucleotides read TGTGCCAGCAGTGACACACCGAATCAGCCCCAGCATTTT. It translates to CASSDTPNQPQHF.

The chain combines TRBV7-2 with TRBJ2-7, with TRBD1 as a possible D gene (6 bases). Per the germline V gene, CDR1 is SGHTA and CDR2 is FQGNSA. The CDR3 runs to 12 residues. V was clipped by 5 bases and J by 6 bases, with 11 bases between them. The CDR3 protein is CASSEQGSEQYF. The CDR3 DNA reads TGTGCCAGCAGCGAACAGGGTTCCGAGCAGTACTTC.